Included here is one T cell receptor beta chain sequence, with context. The clone's antigen remains unknown. Per-base quality was not reported, and no clone a single base away is much larger than it. TCRbeta CDR3 regions were amplified from genomic DNA by means of the immunoSEQ Assay, a bias-controlled multiplex PCR. Turning to the authors' computational methods: Within the assay, amplification of reference gene primers was used to estimate how many nucleated cells each sample contained. To quantify the absolute abundance of each unique TCRbeta CDR3 rearrangement, sequence reads were collapsed and filtered. For each sample, productive Simpson clonality was calculated as the square root of Simpson's diversity index across productive rearrangements. TCRdb carries this immuneACCESS record with in-frame sequences only. Its versions omit some clonotypes, under half of them owing to an unresolved V gene in the studies checked, with the rest unexplained. The V and J calls and clone size come from that table; D and trimming were worked out from the DNA. This sample gives around 56,000 clones in total; approximately 89% of them show up just once. The ten top clones hold roughly 6.7% of the sample.

This sample stems from a study of blood T cell repertoires in COVID-19 (dated by TCRdb to 2018 to 2021). Regarding the complete study: Samples covering the acute and convalescent phases of COVID-19 were provided by collaborators in the United States, Italy and Spain. The material from the prospective study consisted of cDNA or gDNA derived from T cells, B-cell-depleted T cells, or PBMCs. Deeply sampled blood TCRbeta repertoires from subjects exposed to, actively infected with, or recovered from COVID-19 were included in the dataset. The repertoires were made available in a free public database intended to serve as a resource for research on the immune response to SARS-CoV-2. Samples came from the ongoing ImmuneRACE study (first 160 participants) plus 1,254 subjects from 6 global collaborators. A de-identified subject ID, COVID-19 status, age in years and sex were almost always included in the sample metadata. Where available, HLA class I and class II types were taken from metadata supplied by the sample provider and were not determined by assay-based typing. The paper's findings and limits, for the study overall: The amount of clinical and demographic metadata varied by source and participant and was provided uncurated.

Whole blood was collected in K2EDTA tubes by collaborating institutions according to the institutions' own protocols. For TCRbeta analysis, collaborators shipped samples as frozen whole blood, isolated PBMCs, or DNA extracted from either of those sample types. Deletion took 5 bases off V and 5 bases off J, with a span of 5 bases between the germline ends. Based on the germline V gene, the CDR1 and CDR2 sequences are SGHTA and FQGNSA. The CDR3 runs 11 amino acids, cysteine and phenylalanine included. Of the read, only the CDR3 DNA is kept; its 33 bases are in frame from base 1. In this chain, TRBV7-2 is recombined with TRBJ2-3, with no confidently assigned D gene. This clonotype was obtained from a man aged 60 to 75 with active or convalescent COVID-19. Sequencing was performed on peripheral blood. The DNA reads as follows: TGTGCCAGCAGCCCCCGAGATACGCAGTATTTT. Translated, this gives CASSPRDTQYF.